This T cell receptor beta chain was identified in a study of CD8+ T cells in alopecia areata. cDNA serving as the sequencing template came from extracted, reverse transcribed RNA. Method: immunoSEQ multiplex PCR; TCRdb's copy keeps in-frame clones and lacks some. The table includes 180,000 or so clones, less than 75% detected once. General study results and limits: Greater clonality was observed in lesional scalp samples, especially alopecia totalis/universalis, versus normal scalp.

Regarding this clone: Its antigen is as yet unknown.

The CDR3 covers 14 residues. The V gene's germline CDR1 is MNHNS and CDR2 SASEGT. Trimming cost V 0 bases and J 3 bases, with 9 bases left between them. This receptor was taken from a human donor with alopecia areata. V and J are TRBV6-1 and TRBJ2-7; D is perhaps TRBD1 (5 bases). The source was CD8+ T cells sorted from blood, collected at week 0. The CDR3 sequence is CASSEAGAGYEQYF. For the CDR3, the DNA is TGTGCCAGCAGTGAAGCAGGGGCAGGCTACGAGCAGTACTTC.